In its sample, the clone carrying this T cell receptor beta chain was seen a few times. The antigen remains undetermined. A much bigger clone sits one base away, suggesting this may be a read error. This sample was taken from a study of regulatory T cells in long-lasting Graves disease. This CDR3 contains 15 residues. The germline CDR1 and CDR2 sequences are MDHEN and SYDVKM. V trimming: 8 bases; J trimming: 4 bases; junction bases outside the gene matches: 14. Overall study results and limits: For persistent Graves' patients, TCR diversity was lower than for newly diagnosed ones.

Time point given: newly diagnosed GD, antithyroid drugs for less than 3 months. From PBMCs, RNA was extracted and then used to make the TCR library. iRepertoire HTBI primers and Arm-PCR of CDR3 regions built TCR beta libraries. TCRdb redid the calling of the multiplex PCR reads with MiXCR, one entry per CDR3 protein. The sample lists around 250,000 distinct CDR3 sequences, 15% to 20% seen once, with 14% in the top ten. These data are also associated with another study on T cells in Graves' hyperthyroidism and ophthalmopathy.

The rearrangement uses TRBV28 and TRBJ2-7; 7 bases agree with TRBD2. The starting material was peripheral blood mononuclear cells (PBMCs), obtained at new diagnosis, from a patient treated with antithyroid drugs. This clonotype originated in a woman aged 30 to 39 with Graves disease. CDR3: CASGLSGGGTYEQYF. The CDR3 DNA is TGTGCCAGCGGCCTCTCGGGCGGGGGAACTTACGAGCAGTACTTC. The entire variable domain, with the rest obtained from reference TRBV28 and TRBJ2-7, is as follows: DVKVTQSSRYLVKRTGEKVFLECVQDMDHENMFWYRQDPGLGLRLIYFSYDVKMKEKGDIPEGYSVSREKKERFSLILESASTNQTSMYLCASGLSGGGTYEQYFGPGTRLTVT.